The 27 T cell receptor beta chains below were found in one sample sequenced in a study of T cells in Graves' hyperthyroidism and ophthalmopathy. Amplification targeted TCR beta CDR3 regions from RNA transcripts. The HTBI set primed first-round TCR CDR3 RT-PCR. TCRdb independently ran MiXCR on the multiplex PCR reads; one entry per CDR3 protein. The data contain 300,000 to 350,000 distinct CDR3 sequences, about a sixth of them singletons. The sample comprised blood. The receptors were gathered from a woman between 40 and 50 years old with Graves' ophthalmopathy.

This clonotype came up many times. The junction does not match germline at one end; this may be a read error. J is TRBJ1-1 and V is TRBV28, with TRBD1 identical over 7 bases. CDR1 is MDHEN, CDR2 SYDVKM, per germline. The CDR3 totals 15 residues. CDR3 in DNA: TGTGCCGGCAGTAAAATGACAGGGACGAACACTGAAGCTTTCTTT. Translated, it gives CAGSKMTGTNTEAFF.

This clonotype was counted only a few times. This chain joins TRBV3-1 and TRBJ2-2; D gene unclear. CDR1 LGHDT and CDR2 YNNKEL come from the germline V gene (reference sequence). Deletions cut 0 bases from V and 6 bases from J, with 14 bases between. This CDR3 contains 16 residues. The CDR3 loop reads CASSQDGRVSAGELFF. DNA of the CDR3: TGTGCCAGCAGCCAAGATGGTAGGGTCTCCGCCGGGGAGCTGTTTTTT. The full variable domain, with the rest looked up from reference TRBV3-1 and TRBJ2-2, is DTAVSQTPKYLVTQMGNDKSIKCEQNLGHDTMYWYKQDSKKFLKIMFSYNNKELIINETVPNRFSPKSPDKAHLNLHINSLELGDSAVYFCASSQDGRVSAGELFFGEGSRLTVL.

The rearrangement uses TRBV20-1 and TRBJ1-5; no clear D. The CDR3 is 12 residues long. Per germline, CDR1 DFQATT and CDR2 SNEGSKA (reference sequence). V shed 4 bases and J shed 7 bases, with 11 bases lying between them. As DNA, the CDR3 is TGCAGTGCTATCGGGGAGCGCCAGCCCCAGCATTTT. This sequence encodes CSAIGERQPQHF.

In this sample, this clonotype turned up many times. The CDR3 DNA reads as TGTGCCAGCAGCGTAGTCGCGGCGGGAGGGGAGCTGTTTTTT. Translated: CASSVVAAGGELFF. The gene calls are TRBV9 and TRBJ2-2, with D perhaps TRBD2 (6 bases). The CDR3 is 14 amino acids. The V gene's germline CDR1 is SGDLS and CDR2 YYNGEE. Between the trimmed V and J ends, which lost 0 bases and 8 bases, there was a span of 11 bases.

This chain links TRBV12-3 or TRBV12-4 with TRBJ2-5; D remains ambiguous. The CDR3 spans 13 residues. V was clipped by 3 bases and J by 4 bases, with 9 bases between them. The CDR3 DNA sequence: TGTGCCAGCAGTTTGAAGGGTGGAGAGACCCAGTACTTC. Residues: CASSLKGGETQYF.

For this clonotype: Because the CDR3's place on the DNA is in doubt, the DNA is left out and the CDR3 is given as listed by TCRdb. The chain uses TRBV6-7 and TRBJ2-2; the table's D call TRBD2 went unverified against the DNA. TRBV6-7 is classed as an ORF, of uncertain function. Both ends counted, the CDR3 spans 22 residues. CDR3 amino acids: CASSYSRDSYEQYFGPAGELFF.

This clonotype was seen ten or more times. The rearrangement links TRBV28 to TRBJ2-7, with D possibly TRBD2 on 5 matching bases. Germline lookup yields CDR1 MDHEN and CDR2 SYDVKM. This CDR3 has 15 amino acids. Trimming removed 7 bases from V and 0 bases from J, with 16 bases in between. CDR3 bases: TGTGCCAGCACCTCATCCAGCGGATTCTCCTACGAGCAGTACTTC. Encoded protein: CASTSSSGFSYEQYF.

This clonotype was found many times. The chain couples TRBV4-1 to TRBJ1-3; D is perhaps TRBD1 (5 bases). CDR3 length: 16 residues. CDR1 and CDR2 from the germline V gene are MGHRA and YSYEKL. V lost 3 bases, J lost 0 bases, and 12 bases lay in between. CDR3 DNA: TGCGCCAGCAGCCAGGGACTACTGAGCTCTGGAAACACCATATATTTT. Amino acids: CASSQGLLSSGNTIYF.

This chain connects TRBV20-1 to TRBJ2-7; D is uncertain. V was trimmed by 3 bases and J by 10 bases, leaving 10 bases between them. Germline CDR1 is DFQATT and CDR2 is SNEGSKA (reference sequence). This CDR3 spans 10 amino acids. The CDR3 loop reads CSASSSSQYF. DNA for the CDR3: TGCAGTGCTAGTTCGTCTAGTCAGTACTTC.

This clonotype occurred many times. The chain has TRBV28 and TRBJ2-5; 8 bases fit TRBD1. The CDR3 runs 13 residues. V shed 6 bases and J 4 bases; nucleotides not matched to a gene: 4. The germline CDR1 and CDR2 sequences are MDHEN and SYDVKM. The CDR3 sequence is CASRSTGAETQYF. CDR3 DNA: TGTGCCAGCAGGTCGACAGGGGCAGAGACCCAGTACTTC.

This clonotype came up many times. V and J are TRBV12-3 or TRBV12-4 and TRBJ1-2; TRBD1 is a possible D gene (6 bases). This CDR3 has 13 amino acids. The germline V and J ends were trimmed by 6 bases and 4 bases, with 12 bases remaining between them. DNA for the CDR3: TGTGCCAGCAGCCAAGCAGGGGCCTATGGCTACACCTTC. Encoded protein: CASSQAGAYGYTF.

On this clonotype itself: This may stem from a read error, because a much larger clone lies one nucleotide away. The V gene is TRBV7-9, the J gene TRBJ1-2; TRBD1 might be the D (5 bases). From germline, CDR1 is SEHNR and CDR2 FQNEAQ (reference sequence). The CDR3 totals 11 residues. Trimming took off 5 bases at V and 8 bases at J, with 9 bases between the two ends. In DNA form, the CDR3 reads TGTGCCAGCAGCCGCGAGGGGGGCTACACCTTC. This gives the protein CASSREGGYTF.

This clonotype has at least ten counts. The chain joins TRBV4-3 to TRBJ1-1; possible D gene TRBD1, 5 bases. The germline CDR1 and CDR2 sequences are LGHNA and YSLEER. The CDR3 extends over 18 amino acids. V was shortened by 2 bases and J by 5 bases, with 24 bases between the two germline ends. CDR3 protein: CASSQRDSGRRHLTEAFF. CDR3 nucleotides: TGCGCCAGCAGCCAACGTGACTCGGGACGGCGCCATTTGACTGAAGCTTTCTTT.

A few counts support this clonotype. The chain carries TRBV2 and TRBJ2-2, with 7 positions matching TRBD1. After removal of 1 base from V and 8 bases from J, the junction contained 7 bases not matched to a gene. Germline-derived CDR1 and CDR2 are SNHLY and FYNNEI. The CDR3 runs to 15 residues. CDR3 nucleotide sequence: TGTGCCAGCAGTGAAGGGACAGGAAGGGAGGGGGAGCTGTTTTTT. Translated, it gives CASSEGTGREGELFF.

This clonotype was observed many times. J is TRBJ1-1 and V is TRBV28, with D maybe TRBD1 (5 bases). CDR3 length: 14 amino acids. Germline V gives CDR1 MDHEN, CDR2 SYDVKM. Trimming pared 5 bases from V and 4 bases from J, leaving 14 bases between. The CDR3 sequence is CASSEGRVVTEAFF. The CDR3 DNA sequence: TGTGCCAGCAGTGAGGGACGGGTCGTCACTGAAGCTTTCTTT.

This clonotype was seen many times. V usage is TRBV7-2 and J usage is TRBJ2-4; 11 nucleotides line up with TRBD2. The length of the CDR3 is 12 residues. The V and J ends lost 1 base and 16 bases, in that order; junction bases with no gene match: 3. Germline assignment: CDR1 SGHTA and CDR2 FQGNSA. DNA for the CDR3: TGTGCCAGCAGCTTAGGTAGCGGGAGGGGTTACTTC. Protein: CASSLGSGRGYF.

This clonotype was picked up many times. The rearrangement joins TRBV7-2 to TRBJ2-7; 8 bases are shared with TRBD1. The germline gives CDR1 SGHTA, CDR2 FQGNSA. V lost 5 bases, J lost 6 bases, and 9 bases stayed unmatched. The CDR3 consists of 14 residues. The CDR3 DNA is TGTGCCAGCAGCAATATCCTCAGGGGGCGCGAGCAGTACTTC. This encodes CASSNILRGREQYF.

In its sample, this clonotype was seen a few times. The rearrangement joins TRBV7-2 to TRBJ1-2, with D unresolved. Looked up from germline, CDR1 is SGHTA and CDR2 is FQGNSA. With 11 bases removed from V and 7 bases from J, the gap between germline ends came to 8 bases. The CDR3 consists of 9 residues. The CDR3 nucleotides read TGTGCCGGGGAGGGTGGCTACACCTTC. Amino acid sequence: CAGEGGYTF.

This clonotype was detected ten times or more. The CDR3 loop is CASSITGGEETQYF. In DNA, the CDR3 is TGTGCCAGTAGTATAACGGGCGGAGAAGAGACCCAGTACTTC. V gene TRBV19 combines with J gene TRBJ2-5; D unresolved. The CDR3 loop spans 14 amino acids. Looked up from germline, CDR1 is LNHDA and CDR2 is SQIVND (reference sequence). V was pared by 2 bases and J by 3 bases, with 10 bases between.

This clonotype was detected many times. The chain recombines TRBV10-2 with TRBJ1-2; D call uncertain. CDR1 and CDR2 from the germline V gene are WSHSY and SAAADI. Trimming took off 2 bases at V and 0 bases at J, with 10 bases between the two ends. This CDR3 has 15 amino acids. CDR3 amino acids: CASSEPPGANYGYTF. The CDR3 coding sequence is TGCGCCAGCAGTGAGCCTCCGGGAGCTAACTATGGCTACACCTTC.

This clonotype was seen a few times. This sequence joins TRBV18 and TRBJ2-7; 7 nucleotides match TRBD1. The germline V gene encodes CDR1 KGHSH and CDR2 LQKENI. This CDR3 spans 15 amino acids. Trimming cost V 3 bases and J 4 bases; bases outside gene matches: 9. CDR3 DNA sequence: TGTGCCAGCTCACCCGCTCCGGGACAGACGTACGAGCAGTACTTC. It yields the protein CASSPAPGQTYEQYF.

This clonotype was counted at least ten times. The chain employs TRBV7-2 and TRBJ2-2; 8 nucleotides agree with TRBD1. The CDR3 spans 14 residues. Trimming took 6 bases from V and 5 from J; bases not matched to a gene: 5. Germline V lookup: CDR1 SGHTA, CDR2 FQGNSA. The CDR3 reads CASRYTGGTGELFF. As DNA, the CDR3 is TGTGCCAGCAGATATACAGGGGGAACCGGGGAGCTGTTTTTT.

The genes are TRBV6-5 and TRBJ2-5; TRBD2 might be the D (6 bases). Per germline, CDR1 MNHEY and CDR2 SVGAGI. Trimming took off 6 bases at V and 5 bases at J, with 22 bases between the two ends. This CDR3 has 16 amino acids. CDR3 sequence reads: CASSYGLSRGEETQYF. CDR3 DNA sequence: TGTGCCAGCAGCTATGGCCTGTCGCGGGGAGAGGAGACCCAGTACTTC.

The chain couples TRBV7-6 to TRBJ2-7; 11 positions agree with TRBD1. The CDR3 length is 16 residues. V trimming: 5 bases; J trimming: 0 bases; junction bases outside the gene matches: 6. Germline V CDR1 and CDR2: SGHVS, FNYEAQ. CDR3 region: CASSPRTGGASYEQYF. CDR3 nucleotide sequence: TGTGCCAGCAGCCCCCGGACAGGGGGCGCCTCCTACGAGCAGTACTTC.

CDR3 protein: CASSYPTQYF. The CDR3 region has the DNA TGTGCCAGCAGCTATCCGACCCAGTACTTC. The chain joins TRBV6-1 to TRBJ2-5; D remains ambiguous. Trimming shortened V by 6 bases and J by 7 bases, and 6 bases separated the two germline ends. From germline, CDR1 is MNHNS and CDR2 SASEGT. The CDR3 consists of 10 residues.

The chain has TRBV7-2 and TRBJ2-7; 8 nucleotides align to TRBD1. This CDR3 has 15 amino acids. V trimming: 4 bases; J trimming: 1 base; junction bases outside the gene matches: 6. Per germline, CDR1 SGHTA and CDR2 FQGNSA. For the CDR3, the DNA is TGTGCCAGCAGCTCCCGACAGGGGCCGTCCTACGAGCAGTACTTC. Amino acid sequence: CASSSRQGPSYEQYF.

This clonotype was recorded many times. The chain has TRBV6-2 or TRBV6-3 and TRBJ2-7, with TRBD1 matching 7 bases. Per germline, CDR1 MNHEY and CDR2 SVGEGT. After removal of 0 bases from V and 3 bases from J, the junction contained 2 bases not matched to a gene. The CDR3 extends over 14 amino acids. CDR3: CASSYSGQNYEQYF. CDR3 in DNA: TGTGCCAGCAGTTACTCGGGACAGAACTACGAGCAGTACTTC.